These 7 T cell receptor beta chains share one sample of origin, sequenced in a study of T cells expressing NK-cell markers. TCRdb reprocessed the 5' RACE reads, keeping one entry per CDR3 protein, no DNA. The sample spans approximately 550,000 distinct CDR3 sequences; the ten largest clones claim roughly 3.5%. Sequences were obtained from blood T cells: a sorted CD56 or NKG2C T cell subset, CD4+ or CD8+ T cells, or bulk PBMC T cells (not recorded which). Source of these receptors: a young man in good health.

This CDR3 reads CASSQDPRDRGYEQYF. This chain links TRBV4-2 with TRBJ2-7; TCRdb selects TRBD1, and the lack of DNA leaves this call unchecked. CDR3 length: 16 residues. The germline CDR1 and CDR2 sequences are LGHNA and YNFKEQ.

V gene TRBV20-1 combines with J gene TRBJ2-1; TCRdb picks TRBD1, but there is no DNA to check that call. Germline CDR1 reads DFQATT; CDR2 reads SNEGSKA (reference sequence). This CDR3 spans 16 amino acids. Here the CDR3 reads CSAAPLDRDSYNEQFF.

The chain uses TRBV29-1 and TRBJ1-1. CDR1 is SQVTM, CDR2 ANQGSEA, per germline. The CDR3 sequence is 12 residues long. The CDR3 is CSCEYATAEAFF.

V gene TRBV4-1 combines with J gene TRBJ2-1. The CDR3 extends over 11 amino acids. Germline V lookup: CDR1 MGHRA, CDR2 YSYEKL. CDR3 amino acids: CASSIRTEQFF.

This CDR3 reads CASSIATGAPEIQYF. J is TRBJ2-4 and V is TRBV5-5; there is no DNA to check the TCRdb D call of TRBD1. The CDR3 runs 15 residues. Germline CDR1 is SGHKS and CDR2 is YYEKEE (reference sequence).

V gene TRBV24-1 combines with J gene TRBJ2-1; the TRBD1 assignment by TCRdb is unverifiable without DNA. CDR1 KGHDR and CDR2 SFDVKD come from the germline V gene. The CDR3 spans 16 residues. The CDR3 sequence: CATSDQGGARLNEQFF.

The gene calls are TRBV7-2 and TRBJ1-1. Germline lookup yields CDR1 SGHTA and CDR2 FQGNSA. The CDR3 has 15 residues. Here the CDR3 reads CASSLAQGGHTEAFF. Filled out from reference TRBV7-2 and TRBJ1-1, the complete variable domain reads GAGVSQSPSNKVTEKGKDVELRCDPISGHTALYWYRQSLGQGLEFLIYFQGNSAPDKSGLPSDRFSAERTGGSVSTLTIQRTQQEDSAVYLCASSLAQGGHTEAFFGQGTRLTVV.